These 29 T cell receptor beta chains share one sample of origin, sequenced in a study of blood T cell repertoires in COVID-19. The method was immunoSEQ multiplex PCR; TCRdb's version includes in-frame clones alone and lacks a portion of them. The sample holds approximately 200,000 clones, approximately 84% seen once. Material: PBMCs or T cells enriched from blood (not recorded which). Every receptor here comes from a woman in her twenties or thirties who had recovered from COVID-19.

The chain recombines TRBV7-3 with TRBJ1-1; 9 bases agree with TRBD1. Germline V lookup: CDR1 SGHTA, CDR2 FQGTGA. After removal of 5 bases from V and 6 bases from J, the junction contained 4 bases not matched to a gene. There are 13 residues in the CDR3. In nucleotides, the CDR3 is TGTGCCAGCAGCCCTAGACAGGGGGCTGAAGCTTTCTTT. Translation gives CASSPRQGAEAFF.

This CDR3 is CASSRTGDVNSPLHF. The CDR3 DNA reads as TGTGCCAGCAGCCGGACAGGGGACGTTAATTCACCCCTCCACTTT. This chain joins TRBV7-9 and TRBJ1-6, with 9 positions matching TRBD1. Germline values: CDR1 SEHNR, CDR2 FQNEAQ (reference sequence). The ends lost 5 bases at V and 6 bases at J; junction bases unmatched: 5. The CDR3 is 15 residues long.

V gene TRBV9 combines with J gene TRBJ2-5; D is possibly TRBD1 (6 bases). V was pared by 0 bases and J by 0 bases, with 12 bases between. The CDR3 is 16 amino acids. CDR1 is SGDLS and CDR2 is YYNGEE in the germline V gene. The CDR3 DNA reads TGTGCCAGCAGCGTAGGGGACAACCGGTACCAAGAGACCCAGTACTTC. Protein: CASSVGDNRYQETQYF.

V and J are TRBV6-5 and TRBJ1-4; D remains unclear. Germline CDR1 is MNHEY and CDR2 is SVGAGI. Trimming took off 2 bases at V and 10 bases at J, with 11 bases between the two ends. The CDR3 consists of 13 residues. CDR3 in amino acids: CASSYDRVSKLFF. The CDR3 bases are TGTGCCAGCAGTTACGACCGGGTGTCAAAACTGTTTTTT.

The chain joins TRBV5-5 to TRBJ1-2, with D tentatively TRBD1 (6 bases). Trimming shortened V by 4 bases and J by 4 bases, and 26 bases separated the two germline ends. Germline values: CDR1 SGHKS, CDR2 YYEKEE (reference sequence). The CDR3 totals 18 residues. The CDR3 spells CASSPRPGVPHLLYGYTF. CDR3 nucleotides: TGTGCCAGCAGCCCCCGGCCAGGGGTGCCCCATCTCCTCTATGGCTACACCTTC.

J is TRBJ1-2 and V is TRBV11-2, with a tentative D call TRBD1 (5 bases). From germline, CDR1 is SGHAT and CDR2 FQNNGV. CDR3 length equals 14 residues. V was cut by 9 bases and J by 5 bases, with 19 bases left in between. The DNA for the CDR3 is TGTGCCAGAGCTTCCCCACGAAGGGGATATGGCTACACCTTC. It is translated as CARASPRRGYGYTF.

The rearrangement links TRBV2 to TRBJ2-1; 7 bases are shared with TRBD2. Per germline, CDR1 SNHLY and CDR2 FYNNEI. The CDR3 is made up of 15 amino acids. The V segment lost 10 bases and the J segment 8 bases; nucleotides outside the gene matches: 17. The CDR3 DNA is TGTGCCACCTTTGGGGCAGCGGGGAAGTTGTATGAGCAGTTCTTC. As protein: CATFGAAGKLYEQFF.

CDR3 in amino acids: CASSLGGGDGYTF. CDR3 DNA: TGTGCCAGCAGTTTGGGAGGGGGTGATGGCTACACCTTC. The rearrangement links TRBV28 to TRBJ1-2, with D possibly TRBD1 on 6 matching bases. Germline V gives CDR1 MDHEN, CDR2 SYDVKM. Trimming pared 3 bases from V and 6 bases from J, leaving 11 bases between. This CDR3 has 13 amino acids.

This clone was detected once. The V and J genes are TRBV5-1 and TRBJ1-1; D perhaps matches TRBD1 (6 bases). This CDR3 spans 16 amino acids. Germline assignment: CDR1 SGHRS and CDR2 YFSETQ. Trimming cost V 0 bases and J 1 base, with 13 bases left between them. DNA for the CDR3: TGCGCCAGCAGCTTGGCGGCAGGGGAAGGGAACACTGAAGCTTTCTTT. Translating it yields CASSLAAGEGNTEAFF.

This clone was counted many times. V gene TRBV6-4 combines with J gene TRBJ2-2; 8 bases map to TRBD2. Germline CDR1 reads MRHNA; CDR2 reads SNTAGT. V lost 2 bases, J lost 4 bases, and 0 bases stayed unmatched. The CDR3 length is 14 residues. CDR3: CASSDGTSTGELFF. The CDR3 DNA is TGTGCCAGCAGTGACGGGACTAGCACCGGGGAGCTGTTTTTT.

The chain's CDR3 is CASSPRGHGGYTF. As DNA, the CDR3 is TGTGCCAGCAGCCCCAGGGGGCACGGTGGCTACACCTTC. The chain has TRBV5-6 and TRBJ1-2; 8 bases agree with TRBD1. V gave up 4 bases and J gave up 7 bases; unmatched junction bases: 6. The CDR3 has 13 amino acids. Germline CDR1 SGHDT, CDR2 YYEEEE.

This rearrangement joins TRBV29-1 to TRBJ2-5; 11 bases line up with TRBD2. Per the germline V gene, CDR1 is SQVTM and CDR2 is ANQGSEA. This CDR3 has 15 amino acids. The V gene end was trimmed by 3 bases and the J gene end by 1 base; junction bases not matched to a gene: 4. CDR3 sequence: CSVDPSGGFQETQYF. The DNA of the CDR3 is TGCAGCGTTGATCCTAGCGGGGGGTTCCAAGAGACCCAGTACTTC.

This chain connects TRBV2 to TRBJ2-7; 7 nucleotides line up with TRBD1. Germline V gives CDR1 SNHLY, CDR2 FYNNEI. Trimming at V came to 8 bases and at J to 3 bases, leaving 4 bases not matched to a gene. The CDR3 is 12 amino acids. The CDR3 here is CASARQGYEQYF. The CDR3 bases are TGTGCCAGCGCCCGACAGGGCTACGAGCAGTACTTC. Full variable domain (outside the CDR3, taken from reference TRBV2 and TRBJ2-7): EPEVTQTPSHQVTQMGQEVILRCVPISNHLYFYWYRQILGQKVEFLVSFYNNEISEKSEIFDDQFSVERPDGSNFTLKIRSTKLEDSAMYFCASARQGYEQYFGPGTRLTVT.

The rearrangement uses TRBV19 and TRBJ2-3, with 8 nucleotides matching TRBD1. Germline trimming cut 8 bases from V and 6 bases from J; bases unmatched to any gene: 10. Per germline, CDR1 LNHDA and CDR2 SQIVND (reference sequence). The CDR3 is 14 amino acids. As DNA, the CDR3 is TGTGCCAGTTCCCACAGGGGGTCTTTGGATACGCAGTATTTT. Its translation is CASSHRGSLDTQYF.

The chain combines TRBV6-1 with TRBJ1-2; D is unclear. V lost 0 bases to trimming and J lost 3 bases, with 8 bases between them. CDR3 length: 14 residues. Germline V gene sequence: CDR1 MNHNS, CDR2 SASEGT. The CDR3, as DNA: TGTGCCAGCAGTGAAGCGGGAGAGCACTATGGCTACACCTTC. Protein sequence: CASSEAGEHYGYTF.

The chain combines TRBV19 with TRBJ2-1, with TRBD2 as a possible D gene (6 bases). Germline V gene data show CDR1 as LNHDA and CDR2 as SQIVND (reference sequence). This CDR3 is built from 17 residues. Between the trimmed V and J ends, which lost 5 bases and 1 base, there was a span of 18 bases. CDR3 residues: CASSWLAILGSYNEQFF. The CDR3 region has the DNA TGTGCCAGTAGTTGGCTAGCGATTTTAGGGTCCTACAATGAGCAGTTCTTC.

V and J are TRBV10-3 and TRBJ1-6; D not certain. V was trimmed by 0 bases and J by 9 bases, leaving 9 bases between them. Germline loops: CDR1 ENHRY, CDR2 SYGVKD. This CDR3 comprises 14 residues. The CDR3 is CAISESAGGSPLHF. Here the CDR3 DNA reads TGTGCCATCAGTGAGTCGGCTGGAGGTTCACCCCTCCACTTT.

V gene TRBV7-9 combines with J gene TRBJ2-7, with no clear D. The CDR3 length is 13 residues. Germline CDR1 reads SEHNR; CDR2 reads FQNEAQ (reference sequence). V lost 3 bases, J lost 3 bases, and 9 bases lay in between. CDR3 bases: TGTGCCAGCAGCTTCCCGACAAGCTACGAGCAGTACTTC. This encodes CASSFPTSYEQYF.

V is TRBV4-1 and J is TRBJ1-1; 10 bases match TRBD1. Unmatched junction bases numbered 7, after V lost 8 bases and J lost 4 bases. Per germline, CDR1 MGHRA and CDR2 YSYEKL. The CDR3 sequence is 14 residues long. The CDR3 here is CASEAGTGVTEAFF. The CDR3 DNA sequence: TGCGCCAGCGAGGCCGGGACAGGGGTCACTGAAGCTTTCTTT.

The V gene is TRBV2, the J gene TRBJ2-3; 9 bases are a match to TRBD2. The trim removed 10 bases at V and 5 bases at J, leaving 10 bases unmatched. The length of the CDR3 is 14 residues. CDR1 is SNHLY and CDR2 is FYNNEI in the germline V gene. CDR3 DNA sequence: TGTGCCACTCTAGCGGGACCAGCCAAAGATACGCAGTATTTT. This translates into CATLAGPAKDTQYF.

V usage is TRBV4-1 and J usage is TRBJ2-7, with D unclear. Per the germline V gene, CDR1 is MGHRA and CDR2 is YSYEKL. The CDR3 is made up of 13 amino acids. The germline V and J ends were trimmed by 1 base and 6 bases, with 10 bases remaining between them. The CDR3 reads CASSQVETGEQYF. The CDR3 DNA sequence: TGCGCCAGCAGCCAAGTGGAGACTGGCGAGCAGTACTTC.

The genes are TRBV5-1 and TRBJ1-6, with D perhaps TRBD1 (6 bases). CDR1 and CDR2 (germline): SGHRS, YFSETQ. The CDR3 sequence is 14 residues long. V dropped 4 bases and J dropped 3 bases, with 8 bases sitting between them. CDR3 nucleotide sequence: TGCGCCAGCAGCCTAGGGGGCTATAATTCACCCCTCCACTTT. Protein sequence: CASSLGGYNSPLHF.

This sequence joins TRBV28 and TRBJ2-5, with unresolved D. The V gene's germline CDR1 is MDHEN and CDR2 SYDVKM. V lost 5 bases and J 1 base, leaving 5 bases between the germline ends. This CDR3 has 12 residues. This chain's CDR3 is CASSAVQETQYF. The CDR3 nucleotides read TGTGCCAGCAGTGCAGTCCAAGAGACCCAGTACTTC.

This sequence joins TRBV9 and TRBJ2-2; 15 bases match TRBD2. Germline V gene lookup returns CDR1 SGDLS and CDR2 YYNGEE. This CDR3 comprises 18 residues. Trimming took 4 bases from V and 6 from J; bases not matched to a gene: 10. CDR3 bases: TGTGCCAGCAGCCCCCCGGGACTAGCGGGAGGAAGGTCCGGGGAGCTGTTTTTT. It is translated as CASSPPGLAGGRSGELFF.

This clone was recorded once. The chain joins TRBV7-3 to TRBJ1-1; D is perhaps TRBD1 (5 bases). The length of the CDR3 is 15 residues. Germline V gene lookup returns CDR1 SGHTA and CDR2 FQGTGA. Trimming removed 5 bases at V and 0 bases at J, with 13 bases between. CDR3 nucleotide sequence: TGTGCCAGCAGCCCATCGGGGGGGATGAACACTGAAGCTTTCTTT. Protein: CASSPSGGMNTEAFF.

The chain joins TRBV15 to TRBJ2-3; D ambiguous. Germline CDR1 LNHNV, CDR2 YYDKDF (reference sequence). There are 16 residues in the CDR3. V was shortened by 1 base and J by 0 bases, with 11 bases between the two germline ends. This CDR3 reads CATSRGSSDSTDTQYF. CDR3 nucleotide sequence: TGTGCCACCAGCAGAGGTTCAAGCGACAGCACAGATACGCAGTATTTT. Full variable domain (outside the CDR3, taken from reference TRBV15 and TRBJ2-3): DAMVIQNPRYQVTQFGKPVTLSCSQTLNHNVMYWYQQKSSQAPKLLFHYYDKDFNNEADTPDNFQSRRPNTSFCFLDIRSPGLGDTAMYLCATSRGSSDSTDTQYFGPGTRLTVL.

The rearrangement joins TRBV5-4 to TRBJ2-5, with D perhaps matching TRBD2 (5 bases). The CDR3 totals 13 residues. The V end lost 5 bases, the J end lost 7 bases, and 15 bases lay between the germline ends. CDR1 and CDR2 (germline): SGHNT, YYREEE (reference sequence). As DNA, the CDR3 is TGTGCCAGCAGATGGAAGCGGCCGGGGACCCAGTACTTC. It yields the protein CASRWKRPGTQYF.

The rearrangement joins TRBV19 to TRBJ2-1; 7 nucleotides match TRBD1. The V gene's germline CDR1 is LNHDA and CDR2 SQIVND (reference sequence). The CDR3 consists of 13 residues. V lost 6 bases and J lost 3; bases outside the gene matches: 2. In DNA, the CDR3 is TGTGCCAGTAGGCGGACAGGCTACAATGAGCAGTTCTTC. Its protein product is CASRRTGYNEQFF.

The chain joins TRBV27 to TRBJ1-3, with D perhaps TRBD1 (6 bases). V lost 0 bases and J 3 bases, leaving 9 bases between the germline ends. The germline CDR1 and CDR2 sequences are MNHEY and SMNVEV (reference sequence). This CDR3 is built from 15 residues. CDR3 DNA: TGTGCCAGCAGTTTATCAACAGGGTTTGGAAACACCATATATTTT. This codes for CASSLSTGFGNTIYF.